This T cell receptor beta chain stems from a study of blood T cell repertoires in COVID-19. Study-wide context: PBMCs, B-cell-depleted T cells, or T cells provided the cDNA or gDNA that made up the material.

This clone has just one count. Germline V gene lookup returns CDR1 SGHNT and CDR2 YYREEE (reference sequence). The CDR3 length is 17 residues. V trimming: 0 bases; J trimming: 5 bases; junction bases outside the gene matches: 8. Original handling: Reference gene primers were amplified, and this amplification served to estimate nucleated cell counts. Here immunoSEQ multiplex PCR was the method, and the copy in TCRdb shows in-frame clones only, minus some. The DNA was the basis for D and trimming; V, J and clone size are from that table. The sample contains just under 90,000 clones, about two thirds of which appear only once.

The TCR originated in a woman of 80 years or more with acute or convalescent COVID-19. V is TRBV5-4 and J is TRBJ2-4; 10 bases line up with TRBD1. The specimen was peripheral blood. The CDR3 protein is CASSLGDRGARQNIQYF. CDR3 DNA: TGTGCCAGCAGCTTGGGGGACAGGGGAGCGAGACAAAACATTCAGTACTTC. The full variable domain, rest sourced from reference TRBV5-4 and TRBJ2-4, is ETGVTQSPTHLIKTRGQQVTLRCSSQSGHNTVSWYQQALGQGPQFIFQYYREEENGRGNFPPRFSGLQFPNYSSELNVNALELDDSALYLCASSLGDRGARQNIQYFGAGTRLSVL.